This T cell receptor (beta chain) was documented in a study of CD8 T cells in ankylosing spondylitis. Whole-study results and caveats: What seemed typical of ankylosing spondylitis blood was a TCR beta motif built from eight highly homologous variants. Disease-linked clones reportedly showed significant enrichment in matched ankylosing spondylitis synovial fluid.

This clonotype qualifies as medium-sized. Its antigen remains unidentified. The TCR beta libraries were generated through quantitative 5'-RACE incorporating molecular barcodes. MiXCR, applied by TCRdb to the 5' RACE reads, yields one record per CDR3 protein. Among 24,000 or so distinct CDR3 sequences listed, approximately 12% were seen once. The CDR3 consists of 15 residues. Looked up from germline, CDR1 is LNHNV and CDR2 is YYDKDF (reference sequence). V was cut by 0 bases and J by 6 bases, with 14 bases left in between. V usage is TRBV15 and J usage is TRBJ1-1; D possibly corresponds to TRBD1 (6 bases). The sequencing input was blood. The sequence was obtained from a male donor with ankylosing spondylitis or in good health (not recorded which). The DNA of the CDR3 is TGTGCCACCAGCAGAGATCGGGGGGCGGTGGCTGAAGCTTTCTTT. As protein: CATSRDRGAVAEAFF.